The 32 T cell receptor beta chains presented below share a single source sample, sequenced in a study of blood T cell repertoires in COVID-19. Sequencing used immunoSEQ multiplex PCR; TCRdb keeps in-frame clones, though not all of them. The repertoire consists of approximately 190,000 clones, with more than 75% occurring once and the leading ten covering 5.5% to 7%. Material: peripheral blood. The receptors here all came from a man aged 35 to 55 with active or convalescent COVID-19.

The chain employs TRBV4-1 and TRBJ2-3, with D possibly TRBD1 on 6 matching bases. This CDR3 spans 15 amino acids. Germline V gene lookup returns CDR1 MGHRA and CDR2 YSYEKL. The V end lost 1 base, the J end lost 5 bases, and 13 bases lay between the germline ends. The CDR3 loop is CASSQVGGKIDTQYF. The DNA for the CDR3 is TGCGCCAGCAGCCAAGTTGGGGGCAAAATAGATACGCAGTATTTT.

V is TRBV6-5 and J is TRBJ2-7; 8 bases align to TRBD1. CDR1 is MNHEY, CDR2 SVGAGI, per germline. V gave up 5 bases and J gave up 4 bases; unmatched junction bases: 7. The CDR3 sequence is 14 residues long. Here the CDR3 reads CASSHRGVRYEQYF. The CDR3 coding sequence is TGTGCCAGCAGTCACAGGGGGGTCAGGTACGAGCAGTACTTC.

This chain connects TRBV18 to TRBJ2-1; TRBD1 matches 7 bases. Germline-derived CDR1 and CDR2 are KGHSH and LQKENI. V lost 2 bases to trimming and J lost 3 bases; unmatched junction nucleotides: 4. CDR3 length: 15 amino acids. The CDR3 here is CASSPAQGNYNEQFF. The CDR3 bases are TGTGCCAGCTCACCAGCACAGGGGAACTACAATGAGCAGTTCTTC.

V gene TRBV7-2 combines with J gene TRBJ2-1; D is possibly TRBD1 (6 bases). Germline V gives CDR1 SGHTA, CDR2 FQGNSA. The CDR3 has 15 residues. V was shortened by 1 base and J by 5 bases, with 12 bases between the two germline ends. The CDR3 DNA is TGTGCCAGCAGCTTAGTACTGGACAGAGACAATGAGCAGTTCTTC. This gives the protein CASSLVLDRDNEQFF.

This rearrangement joins TRBV15 to TRBJ1-1; maybe TRBD1 (5 bases). Per germline, CDR1 LNHNV and CDR2 YYDKDF (reference sequence). The V end was cut by 3 bases, the J end by 0 bases, with 8 bases between. The CDR3 spans 14 residues. The chain's CDR3 is CATSSTGLNTEAFF. CDR3 coding DNA: TGTGCCACCAGCAGCACAGGACTGAACACTGAAGCTTTCTTT.

V is TRBV24-1 and J is TRBJ2-3, with D possibly being TRBD2 (6 bases). The CDR3 is made up of 18 amino acids. Germline loops: CDR1 KGHDR, CDR2 SFDVKD. Trimming cost V 7 bases and J 3 bases, with 25 bases left between them. CDR3 amino acids: CATRTTPQVGGRTDTQYF. DNA for the CDR3: TGTGCCACCAGAACGACACCCCAGGTGGGGGGACGGACAGATACGCAGTATTTT.

This clone was seen a handful of times. The chain recombines TRBV7-2 with TRBJ1-1; 7 nucleotides align to TRBD1. In germline, CDR1 is SGHTA, CDR2 FQGNSA. This CDR3 is 15 amino acids long. The V and J ends lost 5 bases and 1 base, in that order; junction bases with no gene match: 7. CDR3 sequence reads: CASSAQGQKNTEAFF. CDR3 DNA sequence: TGTGCCAGCAGCGCACAGGGGCAAAAGAACACTGAAGCTTTCTTT.

The chain employs TRBV6-2 or TRBV6-3 and TRBJ1-5; D gene uncertain. V lost 5 bases, J lost 9 bases, and 8 bases lay in between. The CDR3 is made up of 11 amino acids. CDR1 and CDR2 (germline): MNHEY, SVGEGT. The CDR3 loop is CASSQVGPQHF. CDR3 DNA: TGTGCCAGCAGTCAGGTGGGGCCCCAGCATTTT.

The chain uses TRBV4-1 and TRBJ2-1; 7 nucleotides align to TRBD2. V trimming: 1 base; J trimming: 9 bases; junction bases outside the gene matches: 3. Germline V gene data show CDR1 as MGHRA and CDR2 as YSYEKL. CDR3 length: 13 residues. The chain's CDR3 is CASSQVGGTEQFF. DNA of the CDR3: TGCGCCAGCAGCCAAGTGGGGGGGACTGAGCAGTTCTTC.

The chain recombines TRBV5-1 with TRBJ2-3, with unresolved D. Germline CDR1 SGHRS, CDR2 YFSETQ. The ends were cut back, 4 bases at V and 6 bases at J, with 12 bases in the middle. This CDR3 is built from 13 residues. DNA of the CDR3: TGCGCCAGCAGCCACCCGAGATCGGATACGCAGTATTTT. This codes for CASSHPRSDTQYF. The full variable domain, rest sourced from reference TRBV5-1 and TRBJ2-3, is KAGVTQTPRYLIKTRGQQVTLSCSPISGHRSVSWYQQTPGQGLQFLFEYFSETQRNKGNFPGRFSGRQFSNSRSEMNVSTLELGDSALYLCASSHPRSDTQYFGPGTRLTVL.

This clone was observed once. Written as DNA, the CDR3 is TGTGCCAGCAGCGCACTAGCGGGAGGCTCCTACGAGCAGTACTTC. Amino acids: CASSALAGGSYEQYF. This rearrangement joins TRBV11-3 to TRBJ2-7, with TRBD2 matching over 12 bases. The V gene end was trimmed by 5 bases and the J gene end by 0 bases; junction bases not matched to a gene: 2. Germline CDR1 and CDR2: SGHNT and YENEEA. This CDR3 spans 15 amino acids.

This chain connects TRBV14 to TRBJ2-7; maybe TRBD2 (6 bases). Germline loops: CDR1 SGHDN, CDR2 FVKESK. The CDR3 spans 16 residues. V dropped 4 bases and J dropped 1 base, with 17 bases sitting between them. CDR3 sequence: CASSPRGLQTSYEQYF. The CDR3 nucleotides are TGTGCCAGCAGCCCTAGGGGACTCCAGACTTCCTACGAGCAGTACTTC.

The sample holds a few counts of this clone. A read error may produce the germline difference seen at one junction end. This chain joins TRBV7-7 and TRBJ2-2; 14 positions agree with TRBD2. This CDR3 is 16 amino acids long. The germline V gene has CDR1 SSHAT and CDR2 FNYEAQ (reference sequence). The CDR3 coding sequence is TGTGCTAGCACCAACAGACTAGCGGGAGGGTCCGGGGAGCTGTTTTTT. Amino acids: CASTNRLAGGSGELFF.

The chain is built from TRBV29-1 and TRBJ1-1; perhaps TRBD1 as D (5 bases). Per germline, CDR1 SQVTM and CDR2 ANQGSEA. There are 12 residues in the CDR3. The V and J ends lost 4 bases and 1 base respectively, with 7 bases between them. This CDR3 reads CSVVRENTEAFF. The CDR3 DNA reads TGCAGCGTTGTCAGGGAGAACACTGAAGCTTTCTTT.

The chain has TRBV4-1 and TRBJ2-5; D is unclear. The CDR3 contains 16 residues. Germline CDR1 is MGHRA and CDR2 is YSYEKL. The V end lost 0 bases, the J end lost 3 bases, and 14 bases lay between the germline ends. The CDR3 bases are TGCGCCAGCAGCCAAGATATGAGTTTAAGAGAAGAGACCCAGTACTTC. This codes for CASSQDMSLREETQYF.

The V and J genes are TRBV15 and TRBJ1-1, with 7 bases fitting TRBD1. The trim removed 0 bases at V and 4 bases at J, leaving 8 bases unmatched. CDR1 is LNHNV and CDR2 is YYDKDF in the germline V gene (reference sequence). This CDR3 has 16 amino acids. The CDR3 DNA reads TGTGCCACCAGCAGAGATCCGACAGGGCAGGGCACTGAAGCTTTCTTT. Residues: CATSRDPTGQGTEAFF.

The chain couples TRBV9 to TRBJ2-7; the D gene is possibly TRBD2 (5 bases). V was shortened by 3 bases and J by 5 bases, with 12 bases between the two germline ends. CDR1 and CDR2 (germline): SGDLS, YYNGEE. This CDR3 contains 13 residues. CDR3 loop: CASSARGFDEQYF. CDR3 in DNA: TGTGCCAGCAGCGCGAGAGGGTTTGACGAGCAGTACTTC.

This chain joins TRBV6-5 and TRBJ2-3; TRBD1 matches 7 bases. The CDR3 spans 14 residues. Germline lookup yields CDR1 MNHEY and CDR2 SVGAGI. V was clipped by 4 bases and J by 2 bases; unmatched bases: 3. CDR3 sequence reads: CASSSGQFTDTQYF. The CDR3 DNA reads as TGTGCCAGCAGTTCGGGACAGTTCACAGATACGCAGTATTTT.

The chain couples TRBV12-3 or TRBV12-4 to TRBJ1-2; 7 bases align to TRBD1. The CDR3 has 12 amino acids. Trimming at V came to 8 bases and at J to 8 bases, leaving 8 bases not matched to a gene. For the CDR3, the DNA is TGTGCCAGCTCCAGAGGGGGCACCGGCTACACCTTC. It is translated as CASSRGGTGYTF.

The chain links TRBV28 to TRBJ1-4; D is ambiguous. V was pared by 1 base and J by 0 bases, with 9 bases between. In germline, CDR1 is MDHEN, CDR2 SYDVKM. The CDR3 covers 16 residues. CDR3: CASSLYNAATNEKLFF. CDR3 bases: TGTGCCAGCAGTTTATACAACGCGGCAACTAATGAAAAACTGTTTTTT.

This clone was counted a few times. The genes are TRBV9 and TRBJ2-5; D not certain. Germline CDR1 reads SGDLS; CDR2 reads YYNGEE. The CDR3 has 15 residues. Trimming took 0 bases from V and 5 from J, leaving 14 bases between them. This chain's CDR3 is CASSVDSGSAETQYF. DNA for the CDR3: TGTGCCAGCAGCGTAGATTCTGGATCAGCGGAGACCCAGTACTTC. The full variable domain, completed using reference TRBV9 and TRBJ2-5, is DSGVTQTPKHLITATGQRVTLRCSPRSGDLSVYWYQQSLDQGLQFLIQYYNGEERAKGNILERFSAQQFPDLHSELNLSSLELGDSALYFCASSVDSGSAETQYFGPGTRLLVL.

This chain joins TRBV14 and TRBJ2-7; D may be TRBD2 (6 bases). V lost 5 bases and J lost 2, with 16 bases in between. This CDR3 region has 15 residues. Germline loops: CDR1 SGHDN, CDR2 FVKESK. Written as DNA, the CDR3 is TGTGCCAGCAGCGAGGAGATAGCGGCAACCTACGAGCAGTACTTC. This codes for CASSEEIAATYEQYF.

The V and J genes are TRBV29-1 and TRBJ2-7; D perhaps matches TRBD1 (5 bases). Trimming left V 4 bases short and J 6 bases short, with 10 bases between. The germline V gene encodes CDR1 SQVTM and CDR2 ANQGSEA. The CDR3 loop spans 11 amino acids. CDR3 coding DNA: TGCAGCGTTGGAAGGGGTAGCGAGCAGTACTTC. Its translation is CSVGRGSEQYF.

The chain is built from TRBV6-5 and TRBJ1-1; no reliable D call. The CDR3 is made up of 11 amino acids. Trimming shortened V by 6 bases and J by 11 bases, and 13 bases separated the two germline ends. Germline CDR1 MNHEY, CDR2 SVGAGI. In DNA, the CDR3 is TGTGCCAGCAGCCAAAGCCTCGAGGCTTTCTTT. This codes for CASSQSLEAFF.

V usage is TRBV19 and J usage is TRBJ1-1; 8 positions match TRBD1. Germline CDR1 reads LNHDA; CDR2 reads SQIVND (reference sequence). V trimming: 5 bases; J trimming: 1 base; junction bases outside the gene matches: 3. This CDR3 spans 14 amino acids. The CDR3 reads CASSHRGENTEAFF. The CDR3 DNA reads TGTGCCAGTAGTCACAGGGGGGAGAACACTGAAGCTTTCTTT.

The chain uses TRBV28 and TRBJ1-4, with D hard to call. Trimming removed 7 bases at V and 2 bases at J, with 14 bases between. The CDR3 consists of 15 residues. Germline-derived CDR1 and CDR2 are MDHEN and SYDVKM. CDR3 region: CASTLGIGTNEKLFF. The DNA for the CDR3 is TGTGCCAGCACCCTCGGGATAGGGACTAATGAAAAACTGTTTTTT.

The chain recombines TRBV28 with TRBJ2-3, with 7 bases matching TRBD1. With V trimmed by 8 bases and J by 4 bases, 9 bases remained unmatched. The CDR3 runs 14 residues. Germline CDR1 is MDHEN and CDR2 is SYDVKM. The CDR3 here is CASYSDRSADTQYF. The CDR3 DNA sequence: TGTGCCAGCTACTCGGACAGGTCAGCAGATACGCAGTATTTT. The full variable domain, its missing parts supplied by reference TRBV28 and TRBJ2-3, is DVKVTQSSRYLVKRTGEKVFLECVQDMDHENMFWYRQDPGLGLRLIYFSYDVKMKEKGDIPEGYSVSREKKERFSLILESASTNQTSMYLCASYSDRSADTQYFGPGTRLTVL.

The CDR3 region is CASSGQGYEQYF. CDR3 coding DNA: TGTGCCAGCAGCGGACAGGGATACGAGCAGTACTTC. The chain employs TRBV9 and TRBJ2-7, with 7 positions matching TRBD1. CDR1 and CDR2 from the germline V gene are SGDLS and YYNGEE. The CDR3 extends over 12 amino acids. V lost 3 bases to trimming and J lost 4 bases; unmatched junction nucleotides: 1.

CDR3: CASSPGQRFGSGNTIYF. Written as DNA, the CDR3 is TGTGCCAGCAGTCCGGGACAGCGTTTTGGGTCTGGAAACACCATATATTTT. The rearrangement links TRBV2 to TRBJ1-3, with 7 bases aligning to TRBD1. Germline trimming cut 5 bases from V and 1 base from J; bases unmatched to any gene: 11. The CDR3 totals 17 residues. CDR1 is SNHLY and CDR2 is FYNNEI in the germline V gene. The full variable domain, its missing parts supplied by reference TRBV2 and TRBJ1-3, is EPEVTQTPSHQVTQMGQEVILRCVPISNHLYFYWYRQILGQKVEFLVSFYNNEISEKSEIFDDQFSVERPDGSNFTLKIRSTKLEDSAMYFCASSPGQRFGSGNTIYFGEGSWLTVV.

The chain carries TRBV5-1 and TRBJ1-5; 11 bases are a match to TRBD1. The V gene's germline CDR1 is SGHRS and CDR2 YFSETQ. With 0 bases clipped from V and 12 bases from J, the junction kept 8 bases outside the gene matches. CDR3 length equals 15 residues. The CDR3 reads CASSLDGTGGAHQHF. DNA of the CDR3: TGCGCCAGCAGCTTGGATGGGACAGGGGGTGCCCACCAGCATTTT.

This chain joins TRBV7-3 and TRBJ1-1; D ambiguous. Per germline, CDR1 SGHTA and CDR2 FQGTGA. The CDR3 is 14 residues long. Trimming removed 2 bases from V and 7 bases from J, with 14 bases in between. Here the CDR3 DNA reads TGTGCCAGCAGCTTACGCGGCGAGAACGATGAAGCTTTCTTT. It codes for CASSLRGENDEAFF.

V and J are TRBV6-5 and TRBJ2-2, with D hard to call. V was cut by 5 bases and J by 8 bases, with 18 bases left in between. CDR3 size: 15 residues. CDR1 and CDR2 (germline): MNHEY, SVGAGI. CDR3 nucleotide sequence: TGTGCCAGCAGTAAAAGAGGAAATACCGAGGGGGAGCTGTTTTTT. Amino acids: CASSKRGNTEGELFF.